The next 19 T cell receptor beta chains were all read from a single sample in a study of low-dose radiotherapy and immunotherapy resistance in tumors. Time point defined: before trial treatment. Alpha- and beta-chain coverage of first-strand cDNA came from TRAV- and TRBV-specific primers. TCR amplification involved 20 to 25 PCR cycles with a constant-region primer and V-primer adapter. TCRdb itself ran the reads through MiXCR, one entry per CDR3 protein. The sample consists of 70,000 to 90,000 distinct CDR3 sequences, 15% to 20% of them appearing once. The sample was PBMCs, taken before treatment. Receptor source: a male donor with prostate cancer.

To note about this clonotype: This likely reflects a read error, since a far larger clone is one base away. This chain uses TRBV13 with TRBJ1-1; D not resolved. The V gene lost 5 bases and the J gene lost 0 bases, with 10 bases spanning the gap. Per germline, CDR1 PRHDT and CDR2 FYEKMQ (reference sequence). This CDR3 is 14 amino acids long. This CDR3 reads CASSIVSMNTEAFF. The CDR3 DNA reads TGTGCCAGCAGCATAGTCAGTATGAACACTGAAGCTTTCTTT.

The J gene is TRBJ2-7, the V gene TRBV23-1, with D perhaps assigned TRBD1 or TRBD2 (5 bases each). Being an ORF, TRBV23-1 has a function that is uncertain. V shed 4 bases and J shed 4 bases, with 20 bases lying between them. This CDR3 spans 16 amino acids. This chain's CDR3 is CASSPGAGGWEYEQYF. CDR3 in DNA: TGCGCCAGCAGTCCCGGGGCGGGCGGTTGGGAGTACGAGCAGTACTTC.

On this clonotype itself: This clone may be a read error of a much larger clone one base away. V is TRBV4-2 and J is TRBJ1-2; maybe TRBD1 (5 bases). V was shortened by 6 bases and J by 0 bases, with 5 bases between the two germline ends. The germline V gene has CDR1 LGHNA and CDR2 YNFKEQ. The CDR3 runs to 12 residues. The CDR3: CASRGANYGYTF. The CDR3 nucleotides are TGTGCCAGCAGGGGGGCTAACTATGGCTACACCTTC.

V and J are TRBV4-2 and TRBJ2-3, with 12 bases aligning to TRBD2. The CDR3 has 20 amino acids. Trimming took 1 base from V and 1 from J; bases not matched to a gene: 12. Germline loops: CDR1 LGHNA, CDR2 YNFKEQ. CDR3 sequence (DNA): TGTGCCAGCAGCCAAGTTTCTAGCGGGGGGGCCGAGGGCGGCACAGATACGCAGTATTTT. This sequence encodes CASSQVSSGGAEGGTDTQYF.

This clonotype was counted at least ten times. J is TRBJ1-2 and V is TRBV18; D uncertain. V was shortened by 6 bases and J by 2 bases, with 13 bases between the two germline ends. The CDR3 loop spans 14 amino acids. Germline V CDR1 and CDR2: KGHSH, LQKENI. The CDR3 sequence is CASSGSLGNYGYTF. The CDR3 DNA reads TGTGCCAGCTCCGGGTCCTTAGGAAACTATGGCTACACCTTC.

This clonotype has a handful of counts. The DNA is left out, because the CDR3 cannot be placed on it with certainty; the CDR3 is given as TCRdb lists it. V gene TRBV5-6 combines with J gene TRBJ2-2; the table gives TRBD2 as D, unverified against the DNA. Ends included, the CDR3 has 15 residues. The V gene's germline CDR1 is SGHDT and CDR2 YYEEEE. The CDR3 is CASSLIGRELFFFFF.

Details on this clonotype: A far larger clone is only one base removed, so a read error is likely. The chain recombines TRBV7-9 with TRBJ2-7, with D maybe TRBD2 (6 bases). The CDR3 extends over 13 amino acids. Germline V gene data show CDR1 as SEHNR and CDR2 as FQNEAQ (reference sequence). The CDR3 region has the DNA TGTACCAGCAGCTTAGACTTGGAGGGTGAGCAGTACTTC. Translating it yields CTSSLDLEGEQYF.

This clonotype occurred many times. The J gene is TRBJ1-2, the V gene TRBV2; D remains ambiguous. V lost 3 bases, J lost 5 bases, and 10 bases lay in between. Germline assignment: CDR1 SNHLY and CDR2 FYNNEI. This CDR3 is 13 amino acids long. Here the CDR3 DNA reads TGTGCCAGCAGTGAGGGAGGGTGGTATGGCTACACCTTC. Translation gives CASSEGGWYGYTF.

In its sample, this clonotype was seen a few times. This chain joins TRBV13 and TRBJ2-2, with TRBD2 matching over 9 bases. The trim removed 3 bases at V and 2 bases at J, leaving 7 bases unmatched. This CDR3 has 17 amino acids. Germline V CDR1 and CDR2: PRHDT, FYEKMQ (reference sequence). CDR3 in amino acids: CASSFRLAGQNTGELFF. The CDR3 nucleotides read TGTGCCAGCAGCTTTAGGCTAGCGGGGCAAAACACCGGGGAGCTGTTTTTT.

Turning to this clonotype: This may be a read error, as it is one base from a much larger clone. V gene TRBV3-1 combines with J gene TRBJ2-5, with 8 bases lining up with TRBD2. There are 15 residues in the CDR3. V lost 2 bases to trimming and J lost 5 bases; unmatched junction nucleotides: 7. Germline assignment: CDR1 LGHDT and CDR2 YNNKEL (reference sequence). The CDR3 loop is CASSQTGGGMETQYF. The CDR3 DNA is TGTGCCAGCAGCCAAACTGGCGGGGGGATGGAGACCCAGTACTTC.

The rearrangement uses TRBV7-2 and TRBJ1-1; a weak D match, TRBD1 (5 bases). Germline CDR1 reads SGHTA; CDR2 reads FQGNSA. V dropped 1 base and J dropped 1 base, with 10 bases sitting between them. The CDR3 loop spans 15 amino acids. The CDR3 reads CASSLGGGWNTEAFF. Written as DNA, the CDR3 is TGTGCCAGCAGCTTAGGGGGGGGTTGGAACACTGAAGCTTTCTTT.

The chain recombines TRBV3-1 with TRBJ2-1; the match to TRBD2 covers 10 bases. The trim removed 0 bases at V and 7 bases at J, leaving 6 bases unmatched. Germline CDR1 is LGHDT and CDR2 is YNNKEL (reference sequence). This CDR3 has 16 residues. CDR3 loop: CASSQDLPSGGNEQFF. The CDR3, as DNA: TGTGCCAGCAGCCAAGACCTCCCTAGCGGGGGAAATGAGCAGTTCTTC.

This clonotype was recorded at least ten times. V is TRBV11-2 and J is TRBJ1-1; D might be TRBD1 (6 bases). V dropped 8 bases and J dropped 1 base, with 14 bases sitting between them. The CDR3 is 14 residues long. Germline loops: CDR1 SGHAT, CDR2 FQNNGV. The CDR3 sequence is CASCTGGRNTEAFF. CDR3 in DNA: TGTGCCAGCTGCACCGGGGGGCGGAACACTGAAGCTTTCTTT.

This clonotype was observed once. The CDR3 region has the DNA TGTGCCAGCAGTTCAGAATCGGGACACCCCTCCTACGAGCAGTACTTC. Encoded protein: CASSSESGHPSYEQYF. The V call is TRBV12-3 or TRBV12-4, the J call TRBJ2-7, with TRBD1 as a possible D gene (6 bases). Deletions cut 4 bases from V and 0 bases from J, with 16 bases between. This CDR3 is built from 16 residues.

This clonotype was recorded at least ten times. The CDR3 region has the DNA TGTGCCAGCAGCTTAGTACTAGCGCGCCAGGGGACCCAGTACTTC. Protein product: CASSLVLARQGTQYF. The V and J genes are TRBV7-8 and TRBJ2-5; 7 nucleotides agree with TRBD2. CDR1 is SGHVS and CDR2 is FQNEAQ in the germline V gene. The CDR3 sequence is 15 residues long. V lost 1 base, J lost 7 bases, and 9 bases stayed unmatched.

The sample holds many counts of this clonotype. The rearrangement joins TRBV5-4 to TRBJ2-2, with D tentatively TRBD2 (6 bases). The V gene's germline CDR1 is SGHNT and CDR2 YYREEE (reference sequence). The ends were cut back, 7 bases at V and 4 bases at J, with 11 bases in the middle. The CDR3 consists of 13 residues. The CDR3 spells CASGGLTTGELFF. CDR3 nucleotides: TGTGCCAGCGGGGGGTTGACCACCGGGGAGCTGTTTTTT.

This clonotype was found many times. J is TRBJ2-1 and V is TRBV7-2; 10 bases fit TRBD2. The ends lost 4 bases at V and 7 bases at J; junction bases unmatched: 7. CDR3 length: 15 residues. CDR1 and CDR2 from the germline V gene are SGHTA and FQGNSA. CDR3 loop: CASSSLAGVGNEQFF. CDR3 DNA sequence: TGTGCCAGCAGCTCGCTAGCGGGGGTTGGGAATGAGCAGTTCTTC. Drawing the rest from reference TRBV7-2 and TRBJ2-1, the complete variable domain is GAGVSQSPSNKVTEKGKDVELRCDPISGHTALYWYRQSLGQGLEFLIYFQGNSAPDKSGLPSDRFSAERTGGSVSTLTIQRTQQEDSAVYLCASSSLAGVGNEQFFGPGTRLTVL.

At least ten counts were recorded for this clonotype. The rearrangement uses TRBV12-3 or TRBV12-4 and TRBJ1-1; D is unclear. The CDR3 is 15 amino acids. Trimming shortened V by 7 bases and J by 7 bases, and 22 bases separated the two germline ends. The DNA for the CDR3 is TGTGCCAGCACCCAGACGATACTATCAGAAGGTGAAGCTTTCTTT. This codes for CASTQTILSEGEAFF.

This clonotype appeared many times. The chain is built from TRBV5-1 and TRBJ2-7; 7 bases fit TRBD1. Germline lookup yields CDR1 SGHRS and CDR2 YFSETQ. J was trimmed by 3 bases and V by 2 bases; bases with no gene match: 8. This CDR3 region has 15 residues. This CDR3 is CASSFGDRVLYEQYF. CDR3 DNA sequence: TGCGCCAGCAGCTTCGGAGACAGGGTGCTCTACGAGCAGTACTTC.